These 19 T cell receptor beta chains were all obtained from the same sample, sequenced in a study of identical twins. A single record per CDR3 protein comes from TCRdb applying MiXCR to the 5' RACE reads. The repertoire holds approximately 550,000 distinct CDR3 sequences, more than 20% seen once, with 0.4% to 0.6% in the top ten. In addition, the sample was reused for a study of yellow fever vaccine responses in identical twins.

The sequenced sample consisted of CD4+ T cells sorted from blood. Source of these receptors: a young woman in good health.

CDR3 region: CASSLAREGGNEQFF. The CDR3 DNA follows: TGTGCCAGCAGCTTAGCCCGGGAGGGTGGCAATGAGCAGTTCTTC. This chain links TRBV7-3 with TRBJ2-1; 8 positions agree with TRBD2. CDR3 length: 15 amino acids. Germline values: CDR1 SGHTA, CDR2 FQGTGA. With 2 bases clipped from V and 6 bases from J, the junction kept 6 bases outside the gene matches.

The V gene is TRBV28, the J gene TRBJ2-7; 8 bases fit TRBD2. The CDR3 length is 20 residues. The germline CDR1 and CDR2 sequences are MDHEN and SYDVKM. The ends lost 4 bases at V and 3 bases at J; junction bases unmatched: 23. The CDR3 bases are TGTGCCAGCAGTTCGACGCGAGGACAGAAACCGGGACTAGAGAGCTACGAGCAGTACTTC. It specifies CASSSTRGQKPGLESYEQYF.

This clonotype occurred a few times. The chain employs TRBV27 and TRBJ2-2, with unresolved D. Germline CDR1 and CDR2: MNHEY and SMNVEV (reference sequence). The CDR3 runs 14 residues. Trimming took off 1 base at V and 3 bases at J, with 6 bases between the two ends. Here the CDR3 DNA reads TGTGCCAGCAGTTTATGGCCAGACACCGGGGAGCTGTTTTTT. Translating gives CASSLWPDTGELFF.

The rearrangement uses TRBV10-3 and TRBJ2-7; D not resolved. With 0 bases removed from V and 3 bases from J, the gap between germline ends came to 6 bases. This CDR3 region has 13 residues. Per the germline V gene, CDR1 is ENHRY and CDR2 is SYGVKD. The CDR3 loop reads CAISESGSYEQYF. CDR3 DNA: TGTGCCATCAGTGAGTCGGGCAGCTACGAGCAGTACTTC.

V and J are TRBV7-6 and TRBJ1-5; a weak D match, TRBD1 (6 bases). Germline lookup yields CDR1 SGHVS and CDR2 FNYEAQ. The CDR3 loop spans 17 amino acids. The germline V and J ends were trimmed by 0 bases and 2 bases, with 14 bases remaining between them. The CDR3 nucleotides are TGTGCCAGCAGCTTAGCTGGACAGTTCGGGGGCAATCAGCCCCAGCATTTT. As protein: CASSLAGQFGGNQPQHF. The whole variable domain, filled in from reference TRBV7-6 and TRBJ1-5, reads GAGVSQSPRYKVTKRGQDVALRCDPISGHVSLYWYRQALGQGPEFLTYFNYEAQQDKSGLPNDRFSAERPEGSISTLTIQRTEQRDSAMYRCASSLAGQFGGNQPQHFGDGTRLSIL.

This clonotype has a handful of counts. The chain has TRBV20-1 and TRBJ2-7; 7 positions match TRBD2. The CDR3 runs 15 residues. The V and J ends lost 0 bases and 2 bases, in that order; junction bases with no gene match: 7. Per the germline V gene, CDR1 is DFQATT and CDR2 is SNEGSKA (reference sequence). The CDR3 sequence: CSARDGRDPTYEQYF. The CDR3 DNA is TGCAGTGCTAGAGATGGGAGGGACCCAACCTACGAGCAGTACTTC.

The V call is TRBV29-1, the J call TRBJ2-7; the match to TRBD1 covers 8 bases. CDR1 and CDR2 from the germline V gene are SQVTM and ANQGSEA. The CDR3 sequence is 13 residues long. Trimming at V came to 5 bases and at J to 3 bases, leaving 6 bases not matched to a gene. In DNA form, the CDR3 reads TGCAGCGTTCGCGTGGGACAGGACTACGAGCAGTACTTC. Translation: CSVRVGQDYEQYF.

The chain links TRBV5-1 to TRBJ1-1; the D gene is possibly TRBD1 (5 bases). Germline lookup yields CDR1 SGHRS and CDR2 YFSETQ. The CDR3 length is 15 residues. With 0 bases removed from V and 3 bases from J, the gap between germline ends came to 12 bases. The DNA of the CDR3 is TGCGCCAGCAGCTTGGCAGATGGACACCACACTGAAGCTTTCTTT. Protein sequence: CASSLADGHHTEAFF.

This clonotype was detected only a few times. This chain joins TRBV5-1 and TRBJ2-2; D unclear. The germline V gene has CDR1 SGHRS and CDR2 YFSETQ. The V gene lost 2 bases and the J gene lost 2 bases, with 7 bases spanning the gap. This CDR3 contains 14 residues. The DNA for the CDR3 is TGCGCCAGCAGCTTACCAGTAAACACCGGGGAGCTGTTTTTT. It yields the protein CASSLPVNTGELFF.

This clonotype showed up just a few times. The chain employs TRBV5-1 and TRBJ1-1; D is uncertain. This CDR3 region has 16 residues. Trimming left V 0 bases short and J 0 bases short, with 12 bases between. Germline V lookup: CDR1 SGHRS, CDR2 YFSETQ. The CDR3 sequence is CASSLGGGPMNTEAFF. Here the CDR3 DNA reads TGCGCCAGCAGCTTGGGGGGTGGCCCTATGAACACTGAAGCTTTCTTT.

This clonotype turned up a few times. This chain joins TRBV14 and TRBJ2-3; a weak D match, TRBD2 (6 bases). CDR1 is SGHDN, CDR2 FVKESK, per germline. The CDR3 spans 13 residues. Trimming removed 2 bases from V and 3 bases from J, with 6 bases in between. CDR3 DNA: TGTGCCAGCAGCCAACTAGCGACAGATACGCAGTATTTT. It specifies CASSQLATDTQYF.

In this sample, this clonotype turned up once. The V gene is TRBV12-3 or TRBV12-4, the J gene TRBJ2-5, with 8 bases fitting TRBD2. This CDR3 comprises 16 residues. V gave up 5 bases and J gave up 4 bases; unmatched junction bases: 12. The chain's CDR3 is CASSTSAGGHPETQYF. CDR3 nucleotide sequence: TGTGCCAGCAGTACCTCGGCGGGGGGTCACCCAGAGACCCAGTACTTC.

The chain joins TRBV11-1 to TRBJ1-5, with D possibly being TRBD1 (5 bases). This CDR3 is built from 13 residues. V was shortened by 5 bases and J by 5 bases, with 10 bases between the two germline ends. Germline values: CDR1 SGHAT, CDR2 FQDESV (reference sequence). CDR3 region: CASSPGQDQPQHF. The CDR3 nucleotides read TGTGCCAGCAGCCCCGGACAAGATCAGCCCCAGCATTTT.

This clonotype was observed a few times. The chain carries TRBV21-1 and TRBJ1-2. TRBV21-1 counts as a pseudogene. This CDR3 has 16 residues. The CDR3 here is CASRDWRDIFASGYTF. The DNA for the CDR3 is TGTGCCAGCAGGGACTGGCGGGACATCTTCGCGAGTGGCTACACCTTC.

The V and J genes are TRBV5-1 and TRBJ2-1; tentatively, D is TRBD1 (6 bases). The CDR3 loop spans 14 amino acids. V lost 4 bases to trimming and J lost 6 bases, with 14 bases between them. From germline, CDR1 is SGHRS and CDR2 YFSETQ. The CDR3 nucleotides are TGCGCCAGCAGCGGAACGACAGGACTCAATGAGCAGTTCTTC. The encoded protein is CASSGTTGLNEQFF.

In this sample, this clonotype turned up a few times. The J gene is TRBJ2-7, the V gene TRBV3-1; D is uncertain. Germline V gives CDR1 LGHDT, CDR2 YNNKEL (reference sequence). The CDR3 covers 12 residues. V dropped 4 bases and J dropped 4 bases, with 8 bases sitting between them. The CDR3 loop is CASSLHEYEQYF. The CDR3 DNA follows: TGTGCCAGCAGCCTCCATGAATACGAGCAGTACTTC.

This clonotype has only a few counts. This chain links TRBV28 with TRBJ2-7; 7 bases fit TRBD1. CDR3 length: 15 amino acids. Germline V gene lookup returns CDR1 MDHEN and CDR2 SYDVKM. The ends lost 6 bases at V and 0 bases at J; junction bases unmatched: 8. The chain's CDR3 is CASSRGTVSSYEQYF. The CDR3 coding sequence is TGTGCCAGCAGCAGGGGGACCGTCAGCTCCTACGAGCAGTACTTC.

The table lists this clonotype with a few counts. J is TRBJ2-5 and V is TRBV15, with a weak D call TRBD2 (7 bases). CDR1 is LNHNV and CDR2 is YYDKDF in the germline V gene (reference sequence). The CDR3 consists of 15 residues. V lost 1 base to trimming and J lost 0 bases, with 9 bases between them. CDR3 sequence: CATSRGGGNQETQYF. Written as DNA, the CDR3 is TGTGCCACCAGCAGAGGGGGGGGCAACCAAGAGACCCAGTACTTC.

The gene calls are TRBV5-1 and TRBJ2-1; D is perhaps TRBD1 or TRBD2 (5 bases each). CDR3 length equals 15 residues. CDR1 is SGHRS, CDR2 YFSETQ, per germline. Trimming left V 0 bases short and J 2 bases short, with 9 bases between. The CDR3 is CASSLAPGPYNEQFF. As DNA, the CDR3 is TGCGCCAGCAGCTTGGCGCCGGGGCCCTACAATGAGCAGTTCTTC.